The clone carrying this T cell receptor beta chain was seen a handful of times. The target antigen is unknown. Purity (above 98%) was reached by all sorted populations. Expressed TCRB transcripts were sequenced, since all the RNA that had been isolated was reverse transcribed. About 3.57 million reads per sample were averaged for naive, central memory and regulatory samples. Produced via immunoSEQ multiplex PCR; TCRdb's table is partial and in-frame only. The table includes about 140,000 clones, about 13% detected once. The sample belongs to a study of beta chain features in type 1 diabetes. Whole-study findings and limits: A moderate, significant TCRB CDR3 shortening appeared in type 1 diabetes across four CD4+ subsets.

Unmatched junction bases numbered 4, after V lost 5 bases and J lost 2 bases. The CDR3 runs to 14 residues. Germline assignment: CDR1 SNHLY and CDR2 FYNNEI. This chain connects TRBV2 to TRBJ1-2, with TRBD1 matching 8 bases. This receptor was identified in a young man with type 1 diabetes. The sample taken for sequencing was central memory CD4+ T cells from blood. The CDR3 region is CASSPQGANYGYTF. Written as DNA, the CDR3 is TGTGCCAGCAGTCCCCAGGGGGCGAACTATGGCTACACCTTC. Together with reference TRBV2 and TRBJ1-2, the CDR3 gives the full variable domain: EPEVTQTPSHQVTQMGQEVILRCVPISNHLYFYWYRQILGQKVEFLVSFYNNEISEKSEIFDDQFSVERPDGSNFTLKIRSTKLEDSAMYFCASSPQGANYGYTFGSGTRLTVV.